The T cell receptor (beta chain) under discussion was sequenced for a study of blood T cell repertoires in COVID-19. Overall study context: Whether acute or convalescent, the COVID-19 samples came from the United States, Italy and Spain. In each case, the material was cDNA or gDNA derived from T cells, B-cell-depleted T cells, or PBMCs.

The authors' processing: The authors estimated nucleated cell counts from reference gene primer amplification. The data were produced by immunoSEQ multiplex PCR, yet TCRdb's version contains in-frame clones alone and is incomplete. V, J and clone size are those of that table, while D and trimming were read from the DNA. In the table there are 150,000 to 200,000 clones, about 88% of which are singletons. The CDR3 consists of 14 residues. From germline, CDR1 is SGHRS and CDR2 YFSETQ. Trimming took 4 bases from V and 6 from J; bases not matched to a gene: 7. The sample comprised peripheral blood. The receptor's source is a woman older than 75 in a cohort sampled during active or convalescent COVID-19. V and J are TRBV5-1 and TRBJ1-1, with 9 bases lining up with TRBD1. Here the CDR3 DNA reads TGCGCCAGCAGCATCCGGACAGGGGAGGCTGAAGCTTTCTTT. Residues: CASSIRTGEAEAFF.